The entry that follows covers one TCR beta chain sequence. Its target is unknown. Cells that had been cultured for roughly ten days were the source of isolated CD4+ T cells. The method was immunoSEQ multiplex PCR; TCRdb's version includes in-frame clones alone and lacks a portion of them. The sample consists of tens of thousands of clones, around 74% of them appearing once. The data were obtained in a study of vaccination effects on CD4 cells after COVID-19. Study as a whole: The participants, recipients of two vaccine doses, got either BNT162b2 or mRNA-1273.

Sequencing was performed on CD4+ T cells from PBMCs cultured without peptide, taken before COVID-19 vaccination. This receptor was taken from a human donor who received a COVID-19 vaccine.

This CDR3 reads CASSSTGGGNSPLHF. Written as DNA, the CDR3 is TGTGCCAGCAGCTCTACAGGGGGCGGTAATTCACCCCTCCACTTT. The chain has TRBV7-8 and TRBJ1-6; 9 nucleotides agree with TRBD1. J was trimmed by 6 bases and V by 4 bases; bases with no gene match: 4. Germline V CDR1 and CDR2: SGHVS, FQNEAQ. CDR3 length: 15 residues. Based on the CDR3 plus reference TRBV7-8 and TRBJ1-6, the full variable domain is GAGVSQSPRYKVAKRGQDVALRCDPISGHVSLFWYQQALGQGPEFLTYFQNEAQLDKSGLPSDRFFAERPEGSVSTLKIQRTQQEDSAVYLCASSSTGGGNSPLHFGNGTRLTVT.